This T cell receptor (beta chain) was recovered during a study of T cells of healthy individuals. This clonotype has at least ten counts. TCRdb itself ran the 5' RACE reads through MiXCR, one entry per CDR3 protein. The sample holds about 63,000 distinct CDR3 sequences, around 16% seen once. Trimming removed 1 base from V and 4 bases from J; junction bases left unmatched: 2. This CDR3 has 14 residues. The germline gives CDR1 DFQATT, CDR2 SNEGSKA (reference sequence). This TCR derives from a human donor in good health. The chain recombines TRBV20-1 with TRBJ2-1, with TRBD2 identical over 9 bases. The DNA for the CDR3 is TGCAGTGCTAGAGGACTAGCGGATTACAATGAGCAGTTCTTC. Translated: CSARGLADYNEQFF.